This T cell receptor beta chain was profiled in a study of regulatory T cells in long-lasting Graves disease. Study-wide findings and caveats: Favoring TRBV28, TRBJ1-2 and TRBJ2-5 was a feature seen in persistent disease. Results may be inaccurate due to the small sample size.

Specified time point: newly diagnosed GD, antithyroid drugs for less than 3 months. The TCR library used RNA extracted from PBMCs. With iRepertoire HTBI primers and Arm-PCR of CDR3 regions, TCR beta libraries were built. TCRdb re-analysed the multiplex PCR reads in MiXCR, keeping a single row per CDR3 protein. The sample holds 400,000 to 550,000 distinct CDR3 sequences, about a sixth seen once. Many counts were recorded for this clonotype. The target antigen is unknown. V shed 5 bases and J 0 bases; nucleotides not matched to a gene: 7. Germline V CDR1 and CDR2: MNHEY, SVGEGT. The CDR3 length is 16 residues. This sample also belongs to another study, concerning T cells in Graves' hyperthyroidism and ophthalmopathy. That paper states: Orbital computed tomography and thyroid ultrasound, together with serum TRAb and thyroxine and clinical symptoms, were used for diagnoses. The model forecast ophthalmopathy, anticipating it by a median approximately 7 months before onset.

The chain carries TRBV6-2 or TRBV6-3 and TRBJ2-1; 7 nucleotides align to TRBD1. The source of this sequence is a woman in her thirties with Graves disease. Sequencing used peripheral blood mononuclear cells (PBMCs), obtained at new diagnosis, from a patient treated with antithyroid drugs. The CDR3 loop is CASSTLGGASYNEQFF. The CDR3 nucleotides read TGTGCCAGCAGTACATTAGGGGGCGCCTCCTACAATGAGCAGTTCTTC.